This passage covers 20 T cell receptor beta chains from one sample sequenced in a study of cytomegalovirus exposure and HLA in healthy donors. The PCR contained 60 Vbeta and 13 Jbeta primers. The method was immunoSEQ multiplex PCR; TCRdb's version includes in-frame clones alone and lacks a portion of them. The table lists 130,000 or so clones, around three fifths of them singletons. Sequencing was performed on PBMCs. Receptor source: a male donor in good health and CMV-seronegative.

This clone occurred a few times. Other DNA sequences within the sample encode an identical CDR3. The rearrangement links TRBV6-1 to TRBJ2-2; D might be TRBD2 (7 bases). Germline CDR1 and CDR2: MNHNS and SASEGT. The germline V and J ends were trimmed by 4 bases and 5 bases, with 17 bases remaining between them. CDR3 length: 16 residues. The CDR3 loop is CASSGVTGGKTGELFF. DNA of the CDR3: TGTGCCAGCAGTGGGGTAACGGGGGGCAAGACCGGGGAGCTGTTTTTT.

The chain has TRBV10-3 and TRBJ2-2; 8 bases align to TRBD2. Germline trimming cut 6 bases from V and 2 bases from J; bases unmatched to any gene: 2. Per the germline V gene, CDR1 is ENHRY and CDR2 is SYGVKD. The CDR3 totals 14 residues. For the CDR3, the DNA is TGTGCCATCAGACTAGCGGTTAACACCGGGGAGCTGTTTTTT. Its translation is CAIRLAVNTGELFF.

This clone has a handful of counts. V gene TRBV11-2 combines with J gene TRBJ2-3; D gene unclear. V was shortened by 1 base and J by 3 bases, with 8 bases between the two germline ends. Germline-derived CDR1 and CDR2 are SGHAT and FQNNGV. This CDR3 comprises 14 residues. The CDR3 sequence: CASSLGRETDTQYF. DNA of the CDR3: TGTGCCAGCAGCTTAGGTCGAGAAACAGATACGCAGTATTTT.

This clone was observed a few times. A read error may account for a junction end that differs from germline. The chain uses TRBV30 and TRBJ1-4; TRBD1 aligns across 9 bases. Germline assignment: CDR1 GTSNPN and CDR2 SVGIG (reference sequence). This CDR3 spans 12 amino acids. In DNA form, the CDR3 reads TGTGCCTGGAAACAGGGGGCCGAGGGGCGGCATTTT. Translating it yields CAWKQGAEGRHF.

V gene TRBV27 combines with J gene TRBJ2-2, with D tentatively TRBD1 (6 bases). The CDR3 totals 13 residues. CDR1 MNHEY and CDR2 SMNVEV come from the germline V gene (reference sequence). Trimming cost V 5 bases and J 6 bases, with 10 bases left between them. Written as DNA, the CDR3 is TGTGCCAGCAGTCAACAGGGCCCCGGGGAGCTGTTTTTT. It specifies CASSQQGPGELFF.

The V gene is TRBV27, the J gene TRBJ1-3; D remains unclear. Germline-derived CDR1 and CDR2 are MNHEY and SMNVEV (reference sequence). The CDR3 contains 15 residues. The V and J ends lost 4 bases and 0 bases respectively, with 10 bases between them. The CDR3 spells CASSSLGSSGNTIYF. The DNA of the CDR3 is TGTGCCAGCAGTTCCCTGGGGAGCTCTGGAAACACCATATATTTT.

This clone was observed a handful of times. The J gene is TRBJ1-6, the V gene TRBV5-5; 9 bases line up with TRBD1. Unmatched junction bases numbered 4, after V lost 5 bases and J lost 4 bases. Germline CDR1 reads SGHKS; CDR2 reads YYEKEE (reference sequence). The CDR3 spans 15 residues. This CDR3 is CASSSGTGYNSPLHF. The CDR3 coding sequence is TGTGCCAGCAGTTCCGGGACAGGGTATAATTCACCCCTCCACTTT. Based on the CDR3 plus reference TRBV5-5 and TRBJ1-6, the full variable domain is DAGVTQSPTHLIKTRGQQVTLRCSPISGHKSVSWYQQVLGQGPQFIFQYYEKEERGRGNFPDRFSARQFPNYSSELNVNALLLGDSALYLCASSSGTGYNSPLHFGNGTRLTVT.

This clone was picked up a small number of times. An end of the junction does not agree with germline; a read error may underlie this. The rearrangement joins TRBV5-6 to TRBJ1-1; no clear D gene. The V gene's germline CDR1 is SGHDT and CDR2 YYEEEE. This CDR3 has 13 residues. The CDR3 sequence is CASSLFVNTEAFF. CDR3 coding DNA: TGTGCCAGCAGCTTATTTGTGAACACCGAAGCTTTCTTT.

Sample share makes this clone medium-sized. DNA for the CDR3: TGTGCCAGCAGCAAAGCCGTGAATGAGCAGTTCTTC. Protein sequence: CASSKAVNEQFF. The V gene is TRBV21-1, the J gene TRBJ2-1; the D call of TRBD2 is as the table states it, not checked on the DNA. TRBV21-1 is noted as a pseudogene. CDR3 length equals 12 residues.

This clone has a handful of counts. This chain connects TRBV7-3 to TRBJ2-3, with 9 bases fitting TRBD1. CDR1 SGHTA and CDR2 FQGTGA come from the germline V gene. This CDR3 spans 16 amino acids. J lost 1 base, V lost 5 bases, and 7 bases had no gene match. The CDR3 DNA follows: TGTGCCAGCAGCCCCCGACAGGGGGGAGGCACAGATACGCAGTATTTT. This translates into CASSPRQGGGTDTQYF.

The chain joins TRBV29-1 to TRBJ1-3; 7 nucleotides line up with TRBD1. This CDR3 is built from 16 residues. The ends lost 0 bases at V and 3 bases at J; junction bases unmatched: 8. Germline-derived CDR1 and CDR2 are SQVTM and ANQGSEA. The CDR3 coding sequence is TGCAGCGTTGAAGATCTTGGGGCAGGGGGTGGAAACACCATATATTTT. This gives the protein CSVEDLGAGGGNTIYF.

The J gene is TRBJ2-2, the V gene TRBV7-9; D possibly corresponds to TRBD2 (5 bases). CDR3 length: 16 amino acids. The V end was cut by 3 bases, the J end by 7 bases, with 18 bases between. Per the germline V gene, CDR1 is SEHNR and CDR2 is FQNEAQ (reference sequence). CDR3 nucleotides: TGTGCCAGCAGCTTTCGGTCGGGTACGGCGGGCGGGGAGCTGTTTTTT. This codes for CASSFRSGTAGGELFF.

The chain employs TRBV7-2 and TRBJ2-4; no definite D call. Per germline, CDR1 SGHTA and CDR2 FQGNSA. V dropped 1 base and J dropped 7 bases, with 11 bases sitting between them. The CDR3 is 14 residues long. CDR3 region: CASSLVLSTNIQYF. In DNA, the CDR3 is TGTGCCAGCAGCTTAGTTCTGAGCACCAACATTCAGTACTTC.

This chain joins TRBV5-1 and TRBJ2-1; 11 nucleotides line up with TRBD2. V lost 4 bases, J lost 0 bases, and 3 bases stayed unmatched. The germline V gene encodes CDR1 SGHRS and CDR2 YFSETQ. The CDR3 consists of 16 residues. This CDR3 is CASSLSGGASYNEQFF. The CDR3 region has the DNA TGCGCCAGCAGCCTTAGCGGGGGGGCCTCCTACAATGAGCAGTTCTTC.

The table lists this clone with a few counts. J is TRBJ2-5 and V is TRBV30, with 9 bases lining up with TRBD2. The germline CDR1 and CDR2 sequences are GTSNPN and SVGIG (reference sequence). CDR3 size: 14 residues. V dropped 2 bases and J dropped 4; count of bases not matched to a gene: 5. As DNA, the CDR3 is TGTGCCTGGAGTCGCGGGGGGGCCGCAGAGACCCAGTACTTC. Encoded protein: CAWSRGGAAETQYF.

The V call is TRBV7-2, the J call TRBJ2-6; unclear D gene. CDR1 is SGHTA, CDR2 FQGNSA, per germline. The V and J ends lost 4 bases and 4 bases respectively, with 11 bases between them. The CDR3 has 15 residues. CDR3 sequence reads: CASSSLRSGANVLTF. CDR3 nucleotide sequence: TGTGCCAGCAGCTCCCTACGGTCCGGGGCCAACGTCCTGACTTTC. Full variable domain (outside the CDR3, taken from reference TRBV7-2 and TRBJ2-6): GAGVSQSPSNKVTEKGKDVELRCDPISGHTALYWYRQSLGQGLEFLIYFQGNSAPDKSGLPSDRFSAERTGGSVSTLTIQRTQQEDSAVYLCASSSLRSGANVLTFGAGSRLTVL.

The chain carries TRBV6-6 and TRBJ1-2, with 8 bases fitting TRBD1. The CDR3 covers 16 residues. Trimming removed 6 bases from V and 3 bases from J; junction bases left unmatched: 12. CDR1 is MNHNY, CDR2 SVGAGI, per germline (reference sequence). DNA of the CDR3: TGTGCCAGCAGCCCGTACCTCGGACAGGGAGACTATGGCTACACCTTC. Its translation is CASSPYLGQGDYGYTF.

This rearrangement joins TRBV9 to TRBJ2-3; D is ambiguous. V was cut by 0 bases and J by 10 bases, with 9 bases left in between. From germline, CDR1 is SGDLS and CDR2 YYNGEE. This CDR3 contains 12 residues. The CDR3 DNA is TGTGCCAGCAGCGTAGTAGCTGGCTCGCAGTATTTT. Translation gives CASSVVAGSQYF.

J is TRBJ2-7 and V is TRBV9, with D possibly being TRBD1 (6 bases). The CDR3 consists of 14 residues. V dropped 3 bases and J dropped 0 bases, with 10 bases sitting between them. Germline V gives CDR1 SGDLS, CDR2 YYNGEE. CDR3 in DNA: TGTGCCAGCAGCGAGACAGGAGCCTCCTACGAGCAGTACTTC. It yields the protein CASSETGASYEQYF. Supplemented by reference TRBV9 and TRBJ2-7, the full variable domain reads DSGVTQTPKHLITATGQRVTLRCSPRSGDLSVYWYQQSLDQGLQFLIQYYNGEERAKGNILERFSAQQFPDLHSELNLSSLELGDSALYFCASSETGASYEQYFGPGTRLTVT.

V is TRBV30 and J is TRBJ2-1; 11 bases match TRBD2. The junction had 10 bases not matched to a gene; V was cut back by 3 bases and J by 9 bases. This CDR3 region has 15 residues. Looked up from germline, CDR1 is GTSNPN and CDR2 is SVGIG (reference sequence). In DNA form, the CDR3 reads TGTGCCTGGAGGTTGATAGCGGGGGGGCCGGGTGAGCAGTTCTTC. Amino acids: CAWRLIAGGPGEQFF.